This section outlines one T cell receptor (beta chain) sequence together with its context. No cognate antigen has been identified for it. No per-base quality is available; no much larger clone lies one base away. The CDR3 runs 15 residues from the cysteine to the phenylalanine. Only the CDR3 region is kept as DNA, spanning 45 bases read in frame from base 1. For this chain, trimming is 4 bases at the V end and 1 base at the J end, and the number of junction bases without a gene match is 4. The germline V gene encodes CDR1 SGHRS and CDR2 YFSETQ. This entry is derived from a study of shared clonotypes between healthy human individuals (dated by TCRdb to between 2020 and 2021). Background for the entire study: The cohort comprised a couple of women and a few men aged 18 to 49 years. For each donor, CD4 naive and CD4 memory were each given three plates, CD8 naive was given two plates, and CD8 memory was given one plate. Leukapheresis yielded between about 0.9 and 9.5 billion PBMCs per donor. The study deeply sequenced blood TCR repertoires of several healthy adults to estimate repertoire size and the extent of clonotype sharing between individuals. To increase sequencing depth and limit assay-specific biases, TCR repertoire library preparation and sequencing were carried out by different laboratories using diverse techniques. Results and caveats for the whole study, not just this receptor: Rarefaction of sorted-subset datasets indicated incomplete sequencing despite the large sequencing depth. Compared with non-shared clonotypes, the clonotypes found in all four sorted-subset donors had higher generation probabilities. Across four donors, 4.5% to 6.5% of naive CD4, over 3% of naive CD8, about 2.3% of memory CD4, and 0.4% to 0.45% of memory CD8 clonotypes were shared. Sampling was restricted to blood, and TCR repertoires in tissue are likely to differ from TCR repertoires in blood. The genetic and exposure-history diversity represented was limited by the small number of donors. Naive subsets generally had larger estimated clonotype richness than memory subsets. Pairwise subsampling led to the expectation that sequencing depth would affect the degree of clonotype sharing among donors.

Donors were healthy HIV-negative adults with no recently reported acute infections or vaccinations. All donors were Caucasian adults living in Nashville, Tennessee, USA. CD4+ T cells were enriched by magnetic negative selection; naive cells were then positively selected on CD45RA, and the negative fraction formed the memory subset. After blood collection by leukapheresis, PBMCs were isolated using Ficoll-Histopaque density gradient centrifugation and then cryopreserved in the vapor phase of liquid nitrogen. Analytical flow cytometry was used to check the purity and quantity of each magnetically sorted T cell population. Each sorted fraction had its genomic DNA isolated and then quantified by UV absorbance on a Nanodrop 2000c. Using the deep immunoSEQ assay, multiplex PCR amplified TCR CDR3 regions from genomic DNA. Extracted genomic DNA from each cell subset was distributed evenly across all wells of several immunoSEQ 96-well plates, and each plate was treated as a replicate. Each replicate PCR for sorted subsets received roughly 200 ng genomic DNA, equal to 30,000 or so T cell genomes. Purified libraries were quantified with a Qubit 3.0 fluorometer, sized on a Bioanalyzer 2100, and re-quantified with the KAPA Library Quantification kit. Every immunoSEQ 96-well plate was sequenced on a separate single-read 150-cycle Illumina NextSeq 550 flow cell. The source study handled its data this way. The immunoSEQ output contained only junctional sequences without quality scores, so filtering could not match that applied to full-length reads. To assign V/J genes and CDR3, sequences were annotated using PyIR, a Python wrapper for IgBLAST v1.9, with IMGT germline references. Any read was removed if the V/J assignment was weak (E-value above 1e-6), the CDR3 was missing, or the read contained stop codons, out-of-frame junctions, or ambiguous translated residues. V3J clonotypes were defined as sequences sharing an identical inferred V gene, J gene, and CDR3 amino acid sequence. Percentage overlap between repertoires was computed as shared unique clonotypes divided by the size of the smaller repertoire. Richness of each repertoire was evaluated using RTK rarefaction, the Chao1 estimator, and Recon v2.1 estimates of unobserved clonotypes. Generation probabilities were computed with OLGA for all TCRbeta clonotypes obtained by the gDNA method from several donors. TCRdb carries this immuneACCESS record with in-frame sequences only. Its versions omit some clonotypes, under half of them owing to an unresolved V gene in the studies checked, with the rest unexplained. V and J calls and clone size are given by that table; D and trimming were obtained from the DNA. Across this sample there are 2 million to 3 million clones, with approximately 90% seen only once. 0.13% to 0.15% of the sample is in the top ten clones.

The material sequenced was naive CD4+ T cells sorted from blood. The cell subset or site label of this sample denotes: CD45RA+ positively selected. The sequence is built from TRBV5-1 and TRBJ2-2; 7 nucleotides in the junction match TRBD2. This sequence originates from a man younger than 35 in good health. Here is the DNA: TGCGCCAGCAGCGCCAGCGGGAAGAACACCGGGGAGCTGTTTTTT. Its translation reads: CASSASGKNTGELFF.